This T cell receptor (beta chain) appears in the sequencing data of a study of early T cells in non-severe SARS-CoV-2 infection. Study at large: Whole-blood bulk RNA, unsorted, was sequenced, and chains were unpaired.

Separate cDNA molecules each had unique molecular identifiers attached to them. TCRdb re-called the 5' RACE reads with MiXCR, one entry per CDR3 protein. The table has approximately 48,000 distinct CDR3 sequences, less than 7.5% seen once. In germline, CDR1 is MNHNY, CDR2 SVGAGI (reference sequence). Between the trimmed V and J ends, which lost 2 bases and 3 bases, there was a span of 11 bases. There are 14 residues in the CDR3. Study conclusions and caveats: VDJdb matching, biased toward anti-spike CD8 responses, missed private and CD4 specificities.

In its sample, this clonotype was seen a few times. What it binds is unknown. This specimen was whole blood, taken at baseline. The chain couples TRBV6-6 to TRBJ2-7; tentative D call: TRBD2 (6 bases). This clonotype originated in an adult who was a healthcare worker with PCR-confirmed SARS-CoV-2 infection or an uninfected control (not recorded which). The CDR3 reads CASSYNPGVYEQYF. For the CDR3, the DNA is TGTGCCAGCAGTTACAATCCGGGGGTCTACGAGCAGTACTTC.